The clone carrying this T cell receptor beta chain was detected only a few times. Its antigen is still unknown. Each sample yielded at least 5.5 micrograms of PBMC total RNA. The data were taken from a study of blood T cells in healthy people across ages. Findings and limits, study-wide: No conclusive comparison of naive versus antigen-experienced cells was possible with unsorted PBMCs.

Alongside a J-beta primer mix, a sample-barcoded 5' primer served in a second PCR lasting 7 to 11 cycles. Each single sample gave us at least 3 million CDR3-containing paired-end reads. MiXCR was run by TCRdb on the 5' RACE reads, yielding one entry per CDR3 protein. Here the sample spans more than 550,000 distinct CDR3 sequences, 22% being singletons. The source of this sequence is a man in his 70s in good health. The sample taken for sequencing was blood.

CDR3 DNA sequence: TGTGCCAGCAGCTTAGACGGGACTCGGGGGGAGACCCAGTACTTC. Translated: CASSLDGTRGETQYF. The chain is built from TRBV7-9 and TRBJ2-5, with D tentatively TRBD2 (6 bases). V was trimmed by 1 base and J by 5 bases, leaving 14 bases between them. The CDR3 loop spans 15 amino acids. CDR1 is SEHNR and CDR2 is FQNEAQ in the germline V gene (reference sequence).